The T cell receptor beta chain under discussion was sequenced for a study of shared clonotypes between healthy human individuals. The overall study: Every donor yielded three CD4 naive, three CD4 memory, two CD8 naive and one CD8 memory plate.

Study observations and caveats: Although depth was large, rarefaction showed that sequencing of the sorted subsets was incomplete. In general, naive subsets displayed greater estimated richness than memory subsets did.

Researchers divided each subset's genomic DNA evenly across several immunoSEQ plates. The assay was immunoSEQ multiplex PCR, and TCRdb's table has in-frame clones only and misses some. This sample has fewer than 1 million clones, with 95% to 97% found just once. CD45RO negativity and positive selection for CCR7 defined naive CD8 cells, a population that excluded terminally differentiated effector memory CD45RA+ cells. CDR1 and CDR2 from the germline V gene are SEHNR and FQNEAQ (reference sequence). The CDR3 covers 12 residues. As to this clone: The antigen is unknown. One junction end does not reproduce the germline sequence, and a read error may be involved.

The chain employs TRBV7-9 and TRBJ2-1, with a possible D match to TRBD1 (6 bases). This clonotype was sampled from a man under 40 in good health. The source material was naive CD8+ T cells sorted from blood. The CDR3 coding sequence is TGTGCCAGCAGCACAGGGTACAGTGAGCAGTTCTTC. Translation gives CASSTGYSEQFF.